This entry is about one T cell receptor (beta chain). From germline, CDR1 is SGHAT and CDR2 FQNNGV. The CDR3 has 18 residues. Following a re-call of the 5' RACE reads, TCRdb has one entry per CDR3 protein and lacks DNA. The sample has just over 300,000 distinct CDR3 sequences. This sample was taken from a study of monozygotic twins with inflammatory bowel disease. This TCR derives from a human donor with ulcerative colitis or Crohn's disease, or a healthy co-twin of an affected twin (not recorded which). Sequencing used blood. The chain combines TRBV11-2 with TRBJ2-3; TCRdb's D gene call, TRBD1, goes unchecked for lack of DNA. Here the CDR3 reads CASSQRGFARQVTDTQYF.